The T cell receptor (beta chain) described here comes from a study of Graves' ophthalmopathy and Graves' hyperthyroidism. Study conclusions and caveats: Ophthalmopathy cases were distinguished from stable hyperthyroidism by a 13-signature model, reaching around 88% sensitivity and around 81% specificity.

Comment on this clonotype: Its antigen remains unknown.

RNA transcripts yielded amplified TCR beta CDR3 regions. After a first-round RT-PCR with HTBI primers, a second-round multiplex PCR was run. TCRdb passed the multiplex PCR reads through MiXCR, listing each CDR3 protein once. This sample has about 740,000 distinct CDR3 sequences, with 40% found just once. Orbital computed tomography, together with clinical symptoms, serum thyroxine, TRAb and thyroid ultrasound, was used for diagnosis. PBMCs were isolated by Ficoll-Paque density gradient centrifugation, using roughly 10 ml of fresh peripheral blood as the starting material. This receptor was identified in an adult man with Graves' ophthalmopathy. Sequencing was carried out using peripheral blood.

The CDR3: CSVEGGNTF. DNA for the CDR3: TGCAGCGTGGAGGGAGGGAACACCTTC. V and J are TRBV29-1 and TRBJ1-2; no clear D gene. The CDR3 has 9 residues. Germline loops: CDR1 SQVTM, CDR2 ANQGSEA. The V and J ends lost 6 bases and 12 bases respectively, with 11 bases between them.